Detailed here is one T cell receptor (beta chain). The target antigen is unknown. Clones were sequenced by immunoSEQ multiplex PCR, and TCRdb holds only the in-frame ones, with some missing. This sample has 150,000 to 200,000 clones; more than 90% occur once, and the top ten carry 3.5% to 4%. This sample is drawn from a study of T cell responses to AZD1222 COVID-19 vaccine. General study results and limits: Sampling that yielded the repertoires occurred only after the peak T cell response. The donor group comprised mostly white British people and more females; the analysis possibly underestimated clonal diversity. A reported finding is that nearly half of spike-specific TCRs target unmutated variant regions. Once two AZD1222 doses were given, Spike-specific TCR breadth and depth went up.

V lost 2 bases, J lost 1 base, and 6 bases stayed unmatched. CDR3 length: 18 residues. From germline, CDR1 is SGHNT and CDR2 YENEEA. The sample was peripheral blood, taken 28 days after the second dose of the MenACWY control vaccine. This clonotype originated in an adult who received the MenACWY meningococcal vaccine as a control. The chain has TRBV11-3 and TRBJ2-2, with TRBD2 identical over 11 bases. Written as DNA, the CDR3 is TGTGCCAGCAGCTTAATTCGCGGGACTAGCGGGAACACCGGGGAGCTGTTTTTT. It yields the protein CASSLIRGTSGNTGELFF. The full variable domain, rest sourced from reference TRBV11-3 and TRBJ2-2, is EAGVVQSPRYKIIEKKQPVAFWCNPISGHNTLYWYLQNLGQGPELLIRYENEEAVDDSQLPKDRFSAERLKGVDSTLKIQPAELGDSAVYLCASSLIRGTSGNTGELFFGEGSRLTVL.